This T cell receptor beta chain is drawn from a study of T cell changes during pregnancy in multiple sclerosis. Assay: immunoSEQ multiplex PCR; the TCRdb copy retains only in-frame clones and omits some. This table holds about 87,000 clones, about 93% found once. With V trimmed by 2 bases and J by 6 bases, 6 bases remained unmatched. CDR1 SEHNR and CDR2 FQNEAQ come from the germline V gene (reference sequence). This CDR3 region has 15 residues. This chain links TRBV7-9 with TRBJ2-3; 9 bases match TRBD2. This specimen consisted of peripheral blood, obtained in the third trimester of pregnancy. The TCR sequence derives from a female donor in good health, enrolled as a control in a pregnancy study. The CDR3 DNA reads TGTGCCAGCAGCTTATTTAGCGGGAGTTGGGATACGCAGTATTTT. This translates into CASSLFSGSWDTQYF.